A selection of T cell receptor beta chains follows, all from one sample in a study of spatial heterogeneity in lung cancer. MiXCR, applied by TCRdb to the 5' RACE reads, yields one record per CDR3 protein. The sample lists about 10,000 distinct CDR3 sequences; roughly 5% were seen once. Sequences were derived from PBMCs, sampled at surgery. The receptors here all came from a male donor with early-stage non-small cell lung cancer. The CDR3 runs from the conserved cysteine through the conserved F or W. A D gene is named only where the DNA matches it firmly. Clone size is given for some rows only: seen once, a few or many times, or a class if the clone is expanded.

J gene | V gene | D gene | clone size | CDR3 DNA | CDR3 protein
TRBJ2-7 | TRBV23-1 | . | many | TGCGCCAGCAGTCAATATATCGAAGACAGGAGATACGAGCAGTACTTC | CASSQYIEDRRYEQYF
TRBJ2-3 | TRBV2 | TRBD1 | few | TGTGCCAGCAGTGAAAGGGGGCAGACAGATACGCAGTATTTT | CASSERGQTDTQYF
TRBJ2-7 | TRBV29-1 | . | few | TGCAGCGTTTATATCAACTACGAGCAGTACTTC | CSVYINYEQYF
TRBJ1-1 | TRBV6-5 | . | many | TGTGCCAGCAGTTACTCGATAGGATCTCGAACTGAAGCTTTCTTT | CASSYSIGSRTEAFF
TRBJ2-2 | TRBV29-1 | TRBD1 | many | TGCAGCGTCCCTGGGGACAGGGTGGTGGGGACCGGGGAGCTGTTTTTT | CSVPGDRVVGTGELFF
TRBJ2-5 | TRBV25-1 | . | . | TGTGCCAGCAGTTTACCTGGAGCTTCTCACGAGACCCAGTACTTC | CASSLPGASHETQYF
TRBJ2-7 | TRBV29-1 | TRBD2 | many | TGCAGCGTGCGCGGGGAGGGACCCTACGAGCAGTACTTC | CSVRGEGPYEQYF
TRBJ1-5 | TRBV29-1 | . | medium-sized | TGCAGCGTTGAGACGAATAGCAATCAGCCCCAGCATTTT | CSVETNSNQPQHF
TRBJ1-2 | TRBV18 | TRBD1 | few | TGTGCCAGCTCACCTGGACAGGGGAATACGTATGGCTACACCTTC | CASSPGQGNTYGYTF
TRBJ1-2 | TRBV29-1 | . | many | TGCAGCGCCCAAGCTAACTATGGCTACACCTTC | CSAQANYGYTF
TRBJ1-5 | TRBV4-3 | . | . | TGCGCCAGCAGCCAAGACGCGACATTTCCCAGCCAGCCCCAGCATTTT | CASSQDATFPSQPQHF
TRBJ2-5 | TRBV28 | . | . | TGTGCCAGCAGTTTCCTCGCAGAGGGGGAGACCCAGTACTTC | CASSFLAEGETQYF
TRBJ1-5 | TRBV7-9 | . | many | TGTGCCAGCAGCCCCCTGACAAGGGGAAGCTACTCCAATCAGCCCCAGCATTTT | CASSPLTRGSYSNQPQHF
TRBJ2-5 | TRBV5-4 | . | medium-sized | TGTGCCAGCAATCCCGCAGGCTCAACCCAAGAGACCCAGTACTTC | CASNPAGSTQETQYF
TRBJ2-3 | TRBV5-6 | . | medium-sized | TGTGCCAGCAGCGGTGCGAGGGGAGGAAGGACAGATACGCAGTATTTT | CASSGARGGRTDTQYF
TRBJ1-6 | TRBV28 | . | many | TGTGCCAGCAGCCCACAAAACTCAGGGGACCCCCTCCACTTT | CASSPQNSGDPLHF
TRBJ2-5 | TRBV5-4 | . | few | TGTGCCAGCAGCAGGCCAGGGAACCAAGAGACCCAGTACTTC | CASSRPGNQETQYF
TRBJ1-2 | TRBV24-1 | . | many | TGTGCCACCAGTGATCTCGGGACTCTTGATGGCTACACCTTC | CATSDLGTLDGYTF
TRBJ2-1 | TRBV18 | . | many | TGTGCCAGCTCACCACTGAAGTTTTCGGATGAGCAGTTCTTC | CASSPLKFSDEQFF
TRBJ2-5 | TRBV29-1 | . | many | TGCAGCGTTGGGCCACCACTGGCGGAGACCCAGTACTTC | CSVGPPLAETQYF
TRBJ2-3 | TRBV28 | . | . | TGTGCCAGCAGTTTAAAAGTCACAGATACGCAGTATTTT | CASSLKVTDTQYF
TRBJ2-1 | TRBV12-3/TRBV12-4 | . | many | TGTGCCAGCAGTTTAGCGACGCGCGTTGAGCAGTTCTTC | CASSLATRVEQFF
TRBJ2-7 | TRBV10-3 | TRBD1 | many | TGTGCCATCAGTGATTACAGGGGGCCCTCCTACGAGCAGTACTTC | CAISDYRGPSYEQYF
TRBJ2-3 | TRBV20-1 | TRBD2 | many | TGCAGTGCTAGAGGCGGCCTAGCGGGAACGACAGATACGCAGTATTTT | CSARGGLAGTTDTQYF
TRBJ2-3 | TRBV9 | . | many | TGTGCCAGCGCCGGCTCCGAGGGACCAGATACGCAGTATTTT | CASAGSEGPDTQYF
TRBJ2-2 | TRBV28 | TRBD1 | large | TGTGCCAGCAGTGAGGAATCGGACAGGGGATACTCCGGGGAGCTGTTTTTT | CASSEESDRGYSGELFF
TRBJ1-1 | TRBV20-1 | . | many | TGCAGTGCTAGAGAGACAGCGAACACTGAAGCTTTCTTT | CSARETANTEAFF
TRBJ2-7 | TRBV14 | . | many | TGTGCCAGCAGCCAAGACAGAGCCTACGAGCAGTACTTC | CASSQDRAYEQYF
TRBJ2-1 | TRBV24-1 | TRBD2 | many | TGTGCCACCAGCGATAGCGGGAGGAGGAATGAGCAGTTCTTC | CATSDSGRRNEQFF